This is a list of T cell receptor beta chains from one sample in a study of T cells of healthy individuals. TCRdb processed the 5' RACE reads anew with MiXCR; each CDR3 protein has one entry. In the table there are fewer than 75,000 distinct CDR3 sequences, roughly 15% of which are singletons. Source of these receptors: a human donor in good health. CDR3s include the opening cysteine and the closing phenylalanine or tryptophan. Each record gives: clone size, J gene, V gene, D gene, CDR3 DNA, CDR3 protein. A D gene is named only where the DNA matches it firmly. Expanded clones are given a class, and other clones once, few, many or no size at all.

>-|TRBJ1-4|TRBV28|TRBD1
TGTGCCAGCAGTTCAACATGGGAAAGGGGGCGCTTTGAAAAACTGTTTTTT
CASSSTWERGRFEKLFF
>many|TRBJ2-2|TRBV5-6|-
TGTGCCAGCAGCTTCCGACACGGTCGCGGGGAGCTGTTTTTT
CASSFRHGRGELFF
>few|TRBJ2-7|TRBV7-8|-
TGTGCCAGCAGCACCCTCTACGAGCAGTACTTC
CASSTLYEQYF
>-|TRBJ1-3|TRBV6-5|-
TGTGCCAGCAGAATCGGTTGGGGCTCTGGAAACACCATATATTTT
CASRIGWGSGNTIYF
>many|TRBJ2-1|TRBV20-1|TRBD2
TGCAGTGCGGTAGCGGGACTCAATGAGCAGTTCTTC
CSAVAGLNEQFF
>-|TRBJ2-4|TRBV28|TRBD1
TGTGCCAGCAGTATCAGGGGGCTTGGAAACATTCAGTACTTC
CASSIRGLGNIQYF
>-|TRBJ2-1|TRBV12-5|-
TGTGCTAGCCGTGGAGGGCCAAACGTGCAGTTCTTC
CASRGGPNVQFF
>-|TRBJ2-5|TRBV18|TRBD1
TGTGCCAGCTCACTAAGACAGGGTGTGAAAGAGACCCAGTACTTC
CASSLRQGVKETQYF
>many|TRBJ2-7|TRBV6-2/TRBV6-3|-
TGTGCCAGCAGGCAGGGTGGCAACGAGCAGTACTTC
CASRQGGNEQYF
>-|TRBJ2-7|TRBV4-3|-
TGCGCCAGCAGCCAAGCCATGGGGGGAGCCTACGAGCAGTACTTC
CASSQAMGGAYEQYF
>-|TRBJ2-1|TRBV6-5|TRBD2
TGTGCCAGCAGTTACCTAGGAGCGGGGGGGCTTGATGAGCAGTTCTTC
CASSYLGAGGLDEQFF
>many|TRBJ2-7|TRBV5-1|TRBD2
TGCGCCAGCAGCTTAGGGGCGGGAGAAACCTACGAGCAGTACTTC
CASSLGAGETYEQYF
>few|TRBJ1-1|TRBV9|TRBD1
TGTGCCAGCAGCGCGGGACAGTACACTGAAGCTTTCTTT
CASSAGQYTEAFF
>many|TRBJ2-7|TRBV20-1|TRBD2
TGCAGTGCAGTAGCGGGCCCCTACGAGCAGTACTTC
CSAVAGPYEQYF
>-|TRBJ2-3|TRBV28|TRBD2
TGTGCCGGCGGGGGGGCCGTATTAACGTATTTT
CAGGGAVLTYF
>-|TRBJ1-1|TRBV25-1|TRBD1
TGTGCCAGCAGTGAACCCGAAGGGGGCTTCACTGAAGCTTTCTTT
CASSEPEGGFTEAFF
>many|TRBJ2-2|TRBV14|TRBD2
TGTGCCAGCAGCCAAGCCAGGACTAGCGCGGGAACCGGGGAGCTGTTTTTT
CASSQARTSAGTGELFF
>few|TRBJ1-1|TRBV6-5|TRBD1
TGTGCCAGCAGCCACCTGGACAGGGACACTGAAGCTTTCTTT
CASSHLDRDTEAFF
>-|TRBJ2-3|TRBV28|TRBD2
TGTGCCAGCAGAGATAGCGGGGGGGCGGACACAGATACGCAGTATTTT
CASRDSGGADTDTQYF
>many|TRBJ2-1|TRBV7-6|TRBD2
TGTGCCAGCAGCCATAACCGGGAGGGCCGTGGCAATGAGCAGTTCTTC
CASSHNREGRGNEQFF
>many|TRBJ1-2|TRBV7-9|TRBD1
TGTGCCAGCAGCTTAGCGGACAGGGCCTATGGCTACACCTTC
CASSLADRAYGYTF
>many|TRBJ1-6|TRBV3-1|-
TGTGCCAGCAGCCAACCGGGATATAATTCACCCCTCCACTTT
CASSQPGYNSPLHF
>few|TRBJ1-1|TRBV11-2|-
TGTGCCAGCAGCCCCGGACGGTTGTTTCATGAAGCTTTCTTT
CASSPGRLFHEAFF
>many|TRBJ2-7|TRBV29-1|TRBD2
TGCAGCGTAATACTAGCGGGAGTCGCGTCCTACGAGCAGTACTTC
CSVILAGVASYEQYF